The 20 T cell receptor beta chains given below trace back to one sample, sequenced in a study of resident and recirculating memory T cells in vitiligo (dated 2018 in TCRdb). Library preparation was by the immunoSEQ multiplex PCR assay. The immuneACCESS repertoire file appears here via TCRdb, limited to in-frame rearrangements. These files lack a portion of the clones; in checked studies, under half of the deficit traces to unresolved V genes, and the cause of the others is not known. The sample contains 65,000 to 80,000 clones, about 91% of them found a single time. The ten largest clones capture more than 5% of the sample. Sequenced input: blood. Receptors originate from a male donor with vitiligo.

V and J are TRBV7-6 and TRBJ1-1; 9 bases are shared with TRBD1. Per germline, CDR1 SGHVS and CDR2 FNYEAQ. This CDR3 has 16 residues. V lost 6 bases to trimming and J lost 6 bases; unmatched junction nucleotides: 14. CDR3 protein: CASRRAPGQGISEAFF. In nucleotides, the CDR3 is TGTGCCAGCAGACGCGCCCCGGGACAGGGCATCTCTGAAGCTTTCTTT.

The rearrangement links TRBV2 to TRBJ2-5; a weak D match, TRBD1 (5 bases). The germline V gene encodes CDR1 SNHLY and CDR2 FYNNEI. The CDR3 has 16 residues. Trimming pared 0 bases from V and 4 bases from J, leaving 15 bases between. The CDR3 bases are TGTGCCAGCAGTGAAGCGCTTCAGGGATTCGGAGAGACCCAGTACTTC. Protein product: CASSEALQGFGETQYF.

This chain connects TRBV9 to TRBJ1-2; TRBD1 agrees at 9 bases. Germline trimming cut 4 bases from V and 3 bases from J; bases unmatched to any gene: 7. Germline CDR1 is SGDLS and CDR2 is YYNGEE. This CDR3 is 15 amino acids long. The CDR3 here is CASSPGDRDYYGYTF. CDR3 bases: TGTGCCAGCAGCCCCGGGGACAGGGACTACTATGGCTACACCTTC.

The V gene is TRBV27, the J gene TRBJ1-1; 7 nucleotides line up with TRBD1. Germline V gene sequence: CDR1 MNHEY, CDR2 SMNVEV (reference sequence). This CDR3 contains 13 residues. V lost 7 bases, J lost 7 bases, and 9 bases stayed unmatched. The DNA of the CDR3 is TGTGCCAGCACCCATATCCAGGGGGGTGAAGCTTTCTTT. Its protein is CASTHIQGGEAFF.

The table lists this clone with a count of one. CDR3 nucleotide sequence: TGCGCCAGCAGCGGAGCGGGAGGGCAAGAGACCCAGTACTTC. It is translated as CASSGAGGQETQYF. The chain links TRBV10-1 to TRBJ2-5; the match to TRBD2 covers 10 bases. The length of the CDR3 is 14 residues. V dropped 6 bases and J dropped 2; count of bases not matched to a gene: 3. CDR1 WNHNN and CDR2 SYGVQD come from the germline V gene (reference sequence).

The chain links TRBV9 to TRBJ2-2; possibly TRBD2 for D (6 bases). Germline assignment: CDR1 SGDLS and CDR2 YYNGEE. With 2 bases removed from V and 6 bases from J, the gap between germline ends came to 11 bases. The CDR3 is 14 amino acids. The chain's CDR3 is CASSVALAPGELFF. The DNA of the CDR3 is TGTGCCAGCAGCGTGGCCCTAGCGCCCGGGGAGCTGTTTTTT. Full variable domain (remainder filled in from reference TRBV9 and TRBJ2-2): DSGVTQTPKHLITATGQRVTLRCSPRSGDLSVYWYQQSLDQGLQFLIQYYNGEERAKGNILERFSAQQFPDLHSELNLSSLELGDSALYFCASSVALAPGELFFGEGSRLTVL.

The chain couples TRBV4-1 to TRBJ1-1, with 8 bases fitting TRBD1. Germline values: CDR1 MGHRA, CDR2 YSYEKL. Unmatched junction bases numbered 5, after V lost 6 bases and J lost 5 bases. This CDR3 region has 13 residues. The chain's CDR3 is CASREQGGTEAFF. The CDR3 DNA reads as TGCGCCAGCAGAGAACAGGGGGGAACTGAAGCTTTCTTT.

This clone occurred a few times. The chain couples TRBV7-9 to TRBJ2-1; the D gene is possibly TRBD1 (6 bases). Germline-derived CDR1 and CDR2 are SEHNR and FQNEAQ (reference sequence). V was trimmed by 5 bases and J by 0 bases, leaving 8 bases between them. The CDR3 runs to 14 residues. DNA for the CDR3: TGTGCCAGCAGCCAGGACAGCTCCTACAATGAGCAGTTCTTC. Residues: CASSQDSSYNEQFF.

V is TRBV5-4 and J is TRBJ1-1; perhaps TRBD1 as D (5 bases). Germline V gene data show CDR1 as SGHNT and CDR2 as YYREEE (reference sequence). The CDR3 length is 14 residues. Trimming took off 4 bases at V and 3 bases at J, with 13 bases between the two ends. For the CDR3, the DNA is TGTGCCAGCAGCCTATTGCGGGGGGACACTGAAGCTTTCTTT. Translation: CASSLLRGDTEAFF.

The rearrangement links TRBV6-5 to TRBJ2-7, with 8 nucleotides matching TRBD1. Germline V gene lookup returns CDR1 MNHEY and CDR2 SVGAGI. The CDR3 has 15 amino acids. V shed 5 bases and J 2 bases; nucleotides not matched to a gene: 8. The CDR3 region has the DNA TGTGCCAGCAGTACCCCGGGACAGGCAACCTACGAGCAGTACTTC. It translates to CASSTPGQATYEQYF.

This chain uses TRBV9 with TRBJ1-1, with D uncertain. Germline CDR1 reads SGDLS; CDR2 reads YYNGEE. V was pared by 2 bases and J by 7 bases, with 9 bases between. There are 12 residues in the CDR3. CDR3 bases: TGTGCCAGCAGCGTGGCCGAAGATGAAGCTTTCTTT. It translates to CASSVAEDEAFF.

V gene TRBV28 combines with J gene TRBJ1-2; D is uncertain. CDR1 is MDHEN and CDR2 is SYDVKM in the germline V gene. Trimming took 5 bases from V and 4 from J, leaving 20 bases between them. This CDR3 contains 16 residues. The CDR3: CASSSPGRSLAYGYTF. For the CDR3, the DNA is TGTGCCAGCAGTAGTCCGGGAAGATCTTTAGCCTATGGCTACACCTTC.

The rearrangement links TRBV28 to TRBJ2-7; D is unclear. The CDR3 is made up of 14 amino acids. V was trimmed by 7 bases and J by 2 bases, leaving 15 bases between them. Germline values: CDR1 MDHEN, CDR2 SYDVKM. The CDR3 region is CASTHQAAPYEQYF. DNA of the CDR3: TGTGCCAGCACCCATCAGGCCGCCCCCTACGAGCAGTACTTC.

The gene calls are TRBV30 and TRBJ2-7; D uncertain. Germline V gene data show CDR1 as GTSNPN and CDR2 as SVGIG (reference sequence). CDR3 length equals 13 residues. The V gene lost 4 bases and the J gene lost 5 bases, with 15 bases spanning the gap. Here the CDR3 reads CAWTINPTHEQYF. CDR3 nucleotides: TGTGCCTGGACAATAAACCCCACACACGAGCAGTACTTC. The variable domain in full, with the rest retrieved from reference TRBV30 and TRBJ2-7, is SQTIHQWPATLVQPVGSPLSLECTVEGTSNPNLYWYRQAAGRGLQLLFYSVGIGQISSEVPQNLSASRPQDRQFILSSKKLLLSDSGFYLCAWTINPTHEQYFGPGTRLTVT.

Remarks on this clone: The junction departs from the called germline gene at one end, perhaps through a read error. V is TRBV11-3 and J is TRBJ2-6; TRBD2 matches at 8 bases. From germline, CDR1 is SGHNT and CDR2 YENEEA. The CDR3 has 14 residues. Written as DNA, the CDR3 is TGTGCCAGGAGGATCGGCAAAGCAGCGGGAGTTCATCCGTGG. Amino acids: CARRIGKAAGVHPW.

The chain couples TRBV18 to TRBJ1-3; TRBD1 is a possible D gene (6 bases). CDR1 KGHSH and CDR2 LQKENI come from the germline V gene. The CDR3 is 14 amino acids. Trimming pared 3 bases from V and 7 bases from J, leaving 13 bases between. The CDR3 sequence: CASSPPRTVNTIYF. DNA for the CDR3: TGTGCCAGCTCACCCCCCCGGACAGTCAACACCATATATTTT.

The chain employs TRBV7-7 and TRBJ2-7, with 7 bases that match TRBD2. Germline lookup yields CDR1 SSHAT and CDR2 FNYEAQ (reference sequence). The CDR3 is 17 residues long. V trimming: 2 bases; J trimming: 5 bases; junction bases outside the gene matches: 15. The CDR3 loop reads CASSLTPPGEGYHEQYF. The DNA of the CDR3 is TGTGCCAGCAGCTTAACTCCCCCGGGGGAGGGTTACCACGAGCAGTACTTC.

About this clone itself: One end of the junction is discordant with germline, which a read error may explain. The rearrangement joins TRBV27 to TRBJ1-3; no definite D call. The CDR3 covers 14 residues. The V gene's germline CDR1 is MNHEY and CDR2 SMNVEV (reference sequence). CDR3 loop: CASSLLLAGSTIYF. Here the CDR3 DNA reads TGTGCCAGCAGTTTATTATTGGCGGGAAGCACCATATATTTT.

This chain links TRBV2 with TRBJ1-5; a possible D gene is TRBD1 (5 bases). This CDR3 is built from 13 residues. Looked up from germline, CDR1 is SNHLY and CDR2 is FYNNEI. With 7 bases removed from V and 6 bases from J, the gap between germline ends came to 13 bases. DNA of the CDR3: TGTGCCAGCACTGCGCTCGGGGGTCAGCCCCAGCATTTT. Its protein product is CASTALGGQPQHF.

This clone has more than one count but fewer than ten. The junction differs from germline at one of its ends, possibly a read error. V usage is TRBV4-1 and J usage is TRBJ1-1; no clear D gene. Germline CDR1 is MGHRA and CDR2 is YSYEKL. The CDR3 runs to 12 residues. CDR3 DNA sequence: TGCGCCAGCGGCCATTATGCGGATGAAGCTTTCTTT. It is translated as CASGHYADEAFF.